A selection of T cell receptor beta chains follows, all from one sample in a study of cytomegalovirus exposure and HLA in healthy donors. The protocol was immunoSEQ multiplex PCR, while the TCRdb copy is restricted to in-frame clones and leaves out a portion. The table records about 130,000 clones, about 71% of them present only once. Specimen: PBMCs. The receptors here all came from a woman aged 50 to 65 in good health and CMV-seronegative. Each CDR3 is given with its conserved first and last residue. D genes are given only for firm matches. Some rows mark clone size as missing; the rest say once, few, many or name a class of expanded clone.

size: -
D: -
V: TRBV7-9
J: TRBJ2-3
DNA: TGTGCCAGCAGCTTAGCTGCGACAGATACGCAGTATTTT
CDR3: CASSLAATDTQYF

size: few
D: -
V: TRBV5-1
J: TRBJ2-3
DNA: TGCGCCAGCAGCTTGGAGAGCGGCGATACGCAGTATTTT
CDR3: CASSLESGDTQYF

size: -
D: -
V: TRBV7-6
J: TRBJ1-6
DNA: TGTGCCAGCAGCTTAGGACACAGCTCCTATAATTCACCCCTCCACTTT
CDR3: CASSLGHSSYNSPLHF

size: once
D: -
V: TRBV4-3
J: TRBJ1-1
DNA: TGCGCCAGCAGCCAAGATCGTTTCACTGAAGCTTTCTTT
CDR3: CASSQDRFTEAFF

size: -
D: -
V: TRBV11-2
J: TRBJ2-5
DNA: TGTGCCAGCAGCCCAGTGCAGGGGGGAGAGACCCAGTACTTC
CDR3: CASSPVQGGETQYF

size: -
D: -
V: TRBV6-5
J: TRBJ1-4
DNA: TGTGCCACCCTAGGGGGTGAAAAACTGTTTTTT
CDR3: CATLGGEKLFF

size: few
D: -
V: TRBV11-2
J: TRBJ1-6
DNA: TGTGCCAGCAGCCGAAGTGGGGCTAGCTCCTATAATTCACCCCTCCACTTT
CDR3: CASSRSGASSYNSPLHF

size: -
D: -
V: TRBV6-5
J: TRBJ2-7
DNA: TGTGCCAGCAGTTACTCGGCCACACTCTTTTACTACGAGCAGTACTTC
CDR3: CASSYSATLFYYEQYF

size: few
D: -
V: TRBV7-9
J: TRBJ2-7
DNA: TGTGCCAGCAGCTTAGACGGCGGAGGATACGAGCAGTACTTC
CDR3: CASSLDGGGYEQYF

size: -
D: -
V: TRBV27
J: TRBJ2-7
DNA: TGTGCCAGCAGTTTAAGGGGCAGCGCCTACGAGCAGTACTTC
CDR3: CASSLRGSAYEQYF